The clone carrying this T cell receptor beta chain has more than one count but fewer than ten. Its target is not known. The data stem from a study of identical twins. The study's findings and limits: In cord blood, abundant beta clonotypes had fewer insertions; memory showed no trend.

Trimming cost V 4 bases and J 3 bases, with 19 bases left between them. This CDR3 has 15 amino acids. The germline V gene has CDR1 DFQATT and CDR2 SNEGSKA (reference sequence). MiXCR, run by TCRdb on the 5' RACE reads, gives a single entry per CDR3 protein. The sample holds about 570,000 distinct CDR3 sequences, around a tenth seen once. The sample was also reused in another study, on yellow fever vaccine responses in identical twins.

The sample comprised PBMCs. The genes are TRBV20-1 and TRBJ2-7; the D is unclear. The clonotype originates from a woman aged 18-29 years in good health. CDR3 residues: CSATPISVADYEQYF. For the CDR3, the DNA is TGCAGTGCTACTCCTATCTCGGTGGCGGACTACGAGCAGTACTTC.